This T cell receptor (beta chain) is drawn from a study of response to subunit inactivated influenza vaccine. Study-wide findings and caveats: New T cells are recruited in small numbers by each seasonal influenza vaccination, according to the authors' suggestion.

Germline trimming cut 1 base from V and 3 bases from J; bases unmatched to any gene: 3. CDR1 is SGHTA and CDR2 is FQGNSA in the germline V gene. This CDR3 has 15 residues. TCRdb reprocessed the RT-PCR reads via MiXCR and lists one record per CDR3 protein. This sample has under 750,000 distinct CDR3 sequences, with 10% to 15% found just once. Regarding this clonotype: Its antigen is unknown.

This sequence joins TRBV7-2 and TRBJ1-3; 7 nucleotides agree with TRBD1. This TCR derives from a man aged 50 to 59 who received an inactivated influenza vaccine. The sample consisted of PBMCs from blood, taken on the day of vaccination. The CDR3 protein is CASSLDRGGGNTIYF. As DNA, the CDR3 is TGTGCCAGCAGCTTAGACAGGGGTGGTGGAAACACCATATATTTT.